Following are 7 T cell receptor beta chains from one sample sequenced in a study of shared clonotypes between healthy human individuals (TCRdb year 2020). Receptor libraries were prepared by the immunoSEQ multiplex PCR assay. TCRdb obtained this table from immuneACCESS and retained in-frame rearrangements with V and J assigned. These tables miss some clones; where compared with another copy, unresolved V genes account for less than half of the shortfall, and the remainder is unexplained. The sample has about 2 million clones on record, about 95% of them singletons. Of the sample, more than 0.95% is held by the ten largest clones. CD8 naive samples were obtained by positive selection for CCR7 among CD45RO-negative cells, yielding a CD45RA+CCR7+ population from which TemRA cells were excluded. The sample was naive CD8+ T cells sorted from blood. The label giving this sample's cell subset or site can be read as: CD45RA+CCR7+. The source of these receptors is a man between 18 and 29 years old in good health.

Regarding this clone: The junction and the germline gene differ at one end; a read error may be behind it. The chain combines TRBV6-1 with TRBJ2-1, with D perhaps matching TRBD2 (6 bases). From germline, CDR1 is MNHNS and CDR2 SASEGT. CDR3 length: 15 amino acids. Here the CDR3 DNA reads TGTGCCAGCACTGAAATGCGGGGCTCCTACAATGAGCAGTTCTTC. This encodes CASTEMRGSYNEQFF.

This sequence joins TRBV2 and TRBJ2-5; 8 bases fit TRBD1. Trimming took 3 bases from V and 4 from J; bases not matched to a gene: 7. Germline V CDR1 and CDR2: SNHLY, FYNNEI. The CDR3 covers 15 residues. DNA of the CDR3: TGTGCCAGCAGTGAGGACAGGGTTGGAGGAGAGACCCAGTACTTC. It codes for CASSEDRVGGETQYF.

This chain uses TRBV5-4 with TRBJ2-5; no firm D call. Germline values: CDR1 SGHNT, CDR2 YYREEE (reference sequence). The length of the CDR3 is 14 residues. Trimming cost V 0 bases and J 5 bases, with 11 bases left between them. As DNA, the CDR3 is TGTGCCAGCAGCTTGGTCCACAATTACGAGACCCAGTACTTC. Translating it yields CASSLVHNYETQYF.

As regards this clone: The junction and the germline gene differ at one end; a read error may be behind it. This chain joins TRBV11-2 and TRBJ2-5, with 7 bases matching TRBD2. This CDR3 contains 17 residues. CDR1 is SGHAT and CDR2 is FQNNGV in the germline V gene. CDR3 sequence: CASTLLTGGGLWETQYF. CDR3 in DNA: TGTGCCAGCACCTTACTCACCGGGGGAGGGCTCTGGGAGACCCAGTACTTC.

This chain links TRBV6-5 with TRBJ1-6, with D hard to call. This CDR3 spans 13 amino acids. Trimming removed 3 bases at V and 15 bases at J, with 15 bases between. Germline assignment: CDR1 MNHEY and CDR2 SVGAGI. CDR3 protein: CASSYGPRRNLHF. CDR3 in DNA: TGTGCCAGCAGTTATGGACCGCGGCGGAACCTCCACTTT.

This chain links TRBV6-1 with TRBJ2-7; D tentatively fits TRBD1 or TRBD2 (5 bases each). In germline, CDR1 is MNHNS, CDR2 SASEGT. The CDR3 spans 17 residues. The V gene lost 1 base and the J gene lost 1 base, with 17 bases spanning the gap. CDR3 in DNA: TGTGCCAGCAGTGAAGGAAGTTGGAGGACAAGATCCTACGAGCAGTACTTC. It codes for CASSEGSWRTRSYEQYF.

This chain uses TRBV14 with TRBJ2-1; 10 bases are shared with TRBD2. This CDR3 is 17 amino acids long. Germline V gene data show CDR1 as SGHDN and CDR2 as FVKESK. V trimming: 0 bases; J trimming: 2 bases; junction bases outside the gene matches: 4. The CDR3 nucleotides read TGTGCCAGCAGCCAAGACTCAGGACTAGCGGCCTACAATGAGCAGTTCTTC. Its translation: CASSQDSGLAAYNEQFF.